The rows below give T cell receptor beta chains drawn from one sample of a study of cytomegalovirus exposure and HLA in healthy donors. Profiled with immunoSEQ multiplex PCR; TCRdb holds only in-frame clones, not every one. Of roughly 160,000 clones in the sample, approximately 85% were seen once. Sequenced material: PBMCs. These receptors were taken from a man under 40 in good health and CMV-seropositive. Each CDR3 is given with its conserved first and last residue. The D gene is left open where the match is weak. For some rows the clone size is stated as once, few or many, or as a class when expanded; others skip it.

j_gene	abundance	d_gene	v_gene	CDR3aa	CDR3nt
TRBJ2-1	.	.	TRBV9	CASSTGTPYNEQFF	TGTGCCAGCAGCACCGGGACTCCCTACAATGAGCAGTTCTTC
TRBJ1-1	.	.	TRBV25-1	CASSGGAMNTEAFF	TGTGCCAGCTCTGGAGGGGCTATGAACACTGAAGCTTTCTTT
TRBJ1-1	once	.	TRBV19	CASSPLRNTEAFF	TGTGCCAGTAGCCCTCTAAGGAACACTGAAGCTTTCTTT
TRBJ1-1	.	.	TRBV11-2	CASSRNTEAFF	TGTGCCAGCAGCCGGAACACTGAAGCTTTCTTT
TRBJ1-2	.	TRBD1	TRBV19	CASSSGQPYGYTF	TGTGCCAGTAGTTCGGGACAGCCCTATGGCTACACCTTC
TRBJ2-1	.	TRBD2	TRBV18	CASSPDLAGDNEQFF	TGTGCCAGCTCACCCGATCTAGCGGGAGACAATGAGCAGTTCTTC
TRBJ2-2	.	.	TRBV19	CASWTGGWTGELFF	TGTGCCTCCTGGACAGGAGGGTGGACCGGGGAGCTGTTTTTT
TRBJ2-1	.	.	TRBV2	CASSEIGVSYNEQFF	TGTGCCAGCAGTGAAATCGGAGTAAGTTACAATGAGCAGTTCTTC
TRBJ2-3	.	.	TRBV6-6	CASSYLGRGGDTQYF	TGTGCCAGCAGTTACCTCGGAAGGGGGGGGGATACGCAGTATTTT
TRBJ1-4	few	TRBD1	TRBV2	CASSGRTGTREKLFF	TGTGCCAGCAGTGGGAGGACAGGGACAAGGGAAAAACTGTTTTTT
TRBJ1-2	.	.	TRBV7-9	CASSPAQGFYGYTF	TGTGCCAGCAGCCCCGCGCAGGGATTCTATGGCTACACCTTC
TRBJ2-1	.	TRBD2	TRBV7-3	CASSSAGTITDEQFF	TGTGCCAGCAGCTCGGCCGGGACTATCACCGATGAGCAGTTCTTC
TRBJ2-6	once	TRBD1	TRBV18	CASSPTGGVSGANVLTF	TGTGCCAGCTCACCAACAGGGGGCGTCTCTGGGGCCAACGTCCTGACTTTC
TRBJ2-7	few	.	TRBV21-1	CASNPGTSSSYEQYF	TGTGCCAGCAACCCGGGGACTAGCAGCTCCTACGAGCAGTACTTC
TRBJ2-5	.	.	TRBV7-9	CASIKQGFQETQYF	TGTGCCAGCATCAAACAGGGCTTCCAAGAGACCCAGTACTTC
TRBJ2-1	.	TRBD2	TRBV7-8	CASSALSGRADEQFF	TGTGCCAGCAGCGCCCTTAGCGGGAGGGCCGACGAGCAGTTCTTC